The present T cell receptor beta chain was sequenced within a study of cytomegalovirus exposure and HLA in healthy donors. Germline V lookup: CDR1 SNHLY, CDR2 FYNNEI. The CDR3 length is 13 residues. Trimming removed 3 bases from V and 4 bases from J, with 9 bases in between. Study-wide results and limits: Common viral pathogens were later found to be apparently linked to several of the most significant clusters.

The PCR was carried out with 60 Vbeta primers and 13 Jbeta primers. This table comes from immunoSEQ multiplex PCR, and its TCRdb copy is limited to in-frame clones, with some not included. There are 150,000 to 200,000 clones in the sample; 82% occur only once, and 1.5% lies in the top ten. In the case of this clone: Antigen specificity is unknown.

J is TRBJ1-2 and V is TRBV2, with D hard to call. The sequence derives from a girl aged 5-17 years in good health and CMV-seropositive. The sample comprised PBMCs. This CDR3 is CASSERVVYGYTF. Here the CDR3 DNA reads TGTGCCAGCAGTGAGAGGGTGGTCTATGGCTACACCTTC. Full variable domain (missing parts from reference TRBV2 and TRBJ1-2): EPEVTQTPSHQVTQMGQEVILRCVPISNHLYFYWYRQILGQKVEFLVSFYNNEISEKSEIFDDQFSVERPDGSNFTLKIRSTKLEDSAMYFCASSERVVYGYTFGSGTRLTVV.